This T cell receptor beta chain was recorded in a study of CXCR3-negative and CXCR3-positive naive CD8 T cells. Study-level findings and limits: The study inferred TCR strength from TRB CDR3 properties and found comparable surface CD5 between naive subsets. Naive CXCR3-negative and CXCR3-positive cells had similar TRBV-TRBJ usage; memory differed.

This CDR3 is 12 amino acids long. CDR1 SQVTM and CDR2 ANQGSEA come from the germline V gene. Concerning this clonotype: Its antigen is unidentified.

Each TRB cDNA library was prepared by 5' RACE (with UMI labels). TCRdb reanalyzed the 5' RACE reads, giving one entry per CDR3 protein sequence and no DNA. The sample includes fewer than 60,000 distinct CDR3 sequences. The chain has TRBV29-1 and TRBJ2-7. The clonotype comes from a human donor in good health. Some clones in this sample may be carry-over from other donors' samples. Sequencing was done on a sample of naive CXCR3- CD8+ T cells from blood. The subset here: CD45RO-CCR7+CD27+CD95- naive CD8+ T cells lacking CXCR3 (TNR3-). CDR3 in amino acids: CSVKGVGYEQYF.